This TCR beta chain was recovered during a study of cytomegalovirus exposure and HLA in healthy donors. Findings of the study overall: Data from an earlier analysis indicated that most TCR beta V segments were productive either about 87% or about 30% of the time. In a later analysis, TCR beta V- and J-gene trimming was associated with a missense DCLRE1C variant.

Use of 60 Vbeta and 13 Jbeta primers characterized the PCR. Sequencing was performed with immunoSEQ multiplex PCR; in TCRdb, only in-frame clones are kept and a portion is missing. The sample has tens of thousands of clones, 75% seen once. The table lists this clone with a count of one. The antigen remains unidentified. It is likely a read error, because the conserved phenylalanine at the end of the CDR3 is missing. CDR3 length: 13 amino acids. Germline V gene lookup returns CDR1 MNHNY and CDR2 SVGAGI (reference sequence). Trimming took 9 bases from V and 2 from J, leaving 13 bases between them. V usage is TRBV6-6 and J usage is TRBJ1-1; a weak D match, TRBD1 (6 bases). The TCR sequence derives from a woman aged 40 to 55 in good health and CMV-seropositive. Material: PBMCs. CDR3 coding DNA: TGTGCCAGTAGGGACACATTAAACACTGAAGCTTTCCTT. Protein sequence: CASRDTLNTEAFL.